The 28 T cell receptor beta chains reported below all come from one sample, sequenced in a study of blood T cells in healthy people across ages (dated by TCRdb to 2014 to 2015). The method behind the library was 5' RACE. The second PCR ran for roughly 7 to 12 cycles and used a J-beta primer mix along with a sample-barcoded 5' primer. TCRdb took the public reads, trimmed them with fastp at Q25, ran MiXCR for clone calling and kept in-frame beta chains. Rows with one shared CDR3 protein collapse into an entry with the most common genes and DNA. The table for this sample lists 1.5 million to 2 million distinct CDR3 sequences; 39% of them were counted only once. About 23% of the sample is held by the ten biggest clonotypes. Material for sequencing was blood. Receptor source: a human donor in good health.

This clonotype was found a few times. The chain uses TRBV4-3 and TRBJ1-4; no clear D. Germline CDR1 reads LGHNA; CDR2 reads YSLEER. V was clipped by 3 bases and J by 12 bases, with 26 bases between them. The CDR3 contains 17 residues. CDR3 in amino acids: CASSHLYDIQNKIELFF. DNA for the CDR3: TGCGCCAGCAGCCACCTTTATGACATCCAAAACAAGATAGAACTGTTTTTT.

This clonotype was recorded only once. This chain joins TRBV4-1 and TRBJ2-3; tentative D call: TRBD2 (6 bases). This CDR3 has 15 residues. The germline V gene encodes CDR1 MGHRA and CDR2 YSYEKL. V was shortened by 3 bases and J by 4 bases, with 14 bases between the two germline ends. CDR3 region: CASSQLMAGPDTQYF. The DNA of the CDR3 is TGCGCCAGCAGCCAGCTGATGGCGGGGCCAGATACGCAGTATTTT.

The chain recombines TRBV7-9 with TRBJ1-1; perhaps TRBD1 as D (6 bases). V was cut by 7 bases and J by 2 bases, with 14 bases left in between. The CDR3 consists of 14 residues. Germline V CDR1 and CDR2: SEHNR, FQNEAQ (reference sequence). The CDR3 DNA sequence: TGTGCCAGCACCGAGACAGGCATTAACACTGAAGCTTTCTTT. Its protein product is CASTETGINTEAFF.

In this sample, this clonotype turned up a few times. The rearrangement uses TRBV7-9 and TRBJ2-1, with D tentatively TRBD2 (6 bases). This CDR3 has 14 amino acids. Germline loops: CDR1 SEHNR, CDR2 FQNEAQ (reference sequence). The germline V and J ends were trimmed by 2 bases and 9 bases, with 14 bases remaining between them. Here the CDR3 DNA reads TGTGCCAGCAGCTTAATCACGACTAGTAGTGAGCAGTTCTTC. This sequence encodes CASSLITTSSEQFF.

This clonotype turned up a few times. This chain uses TRBV12-3 or TRBV12-4 with TRBJ2-7; D possibly corresponds to TRBD1 (6 bases). This CDR3 has 15 amino acids. Trimming left V 7 bases short and J 0 bases short, with 16 bases between. This CDR3 reads CASIASGAFSYEQYF. As DNA, the CDR3 is TGTGCCAGCATCGCTTCAGGGGCGTTCTCCTACGAGCAGTACTTC.

The CDR3 nucleotides read TGTGCCAGCAGCTCGGACAGGGATGTGCAAGAGACCCAGTACTTC. This sequence encodes CASSSDRDVQETQYF. V gene TRBV5-6 combines with J gene TRBJ2-5, with 8 positions matching TRBD1. This CDR3 is built from 15 residues. V shed 3 bases, J shed 2 bases, and the junction held 6 bases outside the gene matches. Germline V gene sequence: CDR1 SGHDT, CDR2 YYEEEE.

This clonotype was counted a few times. This sequence joins TRBV7-9 and TRBJ2-1; weak D call: TRBD1 (5 bases). The CDR3 contains 15 residues. V was trimmed by 1 base and J by 6 bases, leaving 13 bases between them. CDR1 SEHNR and CDR2 FQNEAQ come from the germline V gene (reference sequence). The chain's CDR3 is CASSLDLGAANEQFF. The DNA of the CDR3 is TGTGCCAGCAGCTTAGATCTAGGGGCGGCCAATGAGCAGTTCTTC.

This clonotype was detected a few times. J is TRBJ1-4 and V is TRBV7-2; tentative D call: TRBD1 (6 bases). Germline loops: CDR1 SGHTA, CDR2 FQGNSA. V lost 5 bases and J lost 10, with 17 bases in between. The CDR3 runs 14 residues. Written as DNA, the CDR3 is TGTGCCAGCAGCCCTTTGTTACAGGGTGGAAAACTGTTTTTT. Its translation: CASSPLLQGGKLFF.

The rearrangement links TRBV20-1 to TRBJ1-2; TRBD1 is a possible D gene (6 bases). V was pared by 6 bases and J by 8 bases, with 19 bases between. The CDR3 spans 13 residues. Per the germline V gene, CDR1 is DFQATT and CDR2 is SNEGSKA (reference sequence). CDR3: CSAGGTLSAGYTF. The DNA of the CDR3 is TGCAGTGCCGGAGGGACACTGAGTGCGGGCTACACCTTC.

Here the CDR3 DNA reads TGTGCCAGCAGCCAAAGGACTAGCGGGAGCGATGAGCAGTTCTTC. It translates to CASSQRTSGSDEQFF. The chain recombines TRBV3-1 with TRBJ2-1; TRBD2 agrees at 13 bases. CDR3 length equals 15 residues. J lost 8 bases, V lost 2 bases, and 3 bases had no gene match. The germline V gene encodes CDR1 LGHDT and CDR2 YNNKEL (reference sequence).

CDR3 sequence (DNA): TGTGCCAGCAGCCCCGAGGGTTTTGGCTACACCTTC. As protein: CASSPEGFGYTF. This chain uses TRBV7-2 with TRBJ1-2; D is unclear. The germline V gene has CDR1 SGHTA and CDR2 FQGNSA. V shed 5 bases and J shed 7 bases, with 11 bases lying between them. CDR3 length: 12 amino acids.

The V and J genes are TRBV12-3 or TRBV12-4 and TRBJ1-2; 9 bases line up with TRBD1. The ends lost 5 bases at V and 8 bases at J; junction bases unmatched: 9. This CDR3 has 14 residues. The CDR3 sequence: CASSLTWDRVGYTF. The CDR3 DNA is TGTGCCAGCAGTCTAACCTGGGACAGGGTAGGCTACACCTTC.

V usage is TRBV12-3 or TRBV12-4 and J usage is TRBJ1-2; D gene unclear. V was pared by 6 bases and J by 5 bases, with 13 bases between. The CDR3 extends over 13 amino acids. The DNA for the CDR3 is TGTGCCAGCAGGTTCGGTTTGGGGTATGGCTACACCTTC. Translating it yields CASRFGLGYGYTF.

V gene TRBV2 combines with J gene TRBJ2-7; D is possibly TRBD2 (6 bases). The CDR3 spans 15 residues. Germline V gives CDR1 SNHLY, CDR2 FYNNEI. The V and J ends lost 3 bases and 0 bases respectively, with 12 bases between them. In DNA, the CDR3 is TGTGCCAGCAGTGATTCAGCGGGTAGCTCCTACGAGCAGTACTTC. Protein: CASSDSAGSSYEQYF.

The chain uses TRBV20-1 and TRBJ1-4; D is undetermined. V lost 5 bases and J 5 bases, leaving 12 bases between the germline ends. Germline CDR1 DFQATT, CDR2 SNEGSKA (reference sequence). This CDR3 has 13 residues. The CDR3 here is CSASPGPNEKLFF. The CDR3 bases are TGCAGTGCTTCACCAGGACCCAATGAAAAACTGTTTTTT.

V gene TRBV11-2 combines with J gene TRBJ2-1; D gene ambiguous. The germline V gene has CDR1 SGHAT and CDR2 FQNNGV. V lost 5 bases and J lost 8, with 16 bases in between. This CDR3 is 14 amino acids long. The CDR3 nucleotides are TGTGCCAGCAGCCCAAGGGTCATTGGCTATGAGCAGTTCTTC. It codes for CASSPRVIGYEQFF.

The chain recombines TRBV20-1 with TRBJ1-1; D remains unclear. Germline loops: CDR1 DFQATT, CDR2 SNEGSKA (reference sequence). V shed 5 bases and J shed 0 bases, with 10 bases lying between them. This CDR3 is 13 amino acids long. CDR3 in DNA: TGCAGTGCTGACTTTGGGTTGAACACTGAAGCTTTCTTT. This encodes CSADFGLNTEAFF.

This clonotype was counted only a few times. The chain combines TRBV7-2 with TRBJ2-3; D tentatively fits TRBD1 or TRBD2 (6 bases each). Trimming cost V 3 bases and J 14 bases, with 15 bases left between them. Per the germline V gene, CDR1 is SGHTA and CDR2 is FQGNSA. The CDR3 has 12 amino acids. The CDR3 sequence: CASSLGGGMRYF. The CDR3 nucleotides read TGTGCCAGCAGCTTGGGGGGCGGGATGCGGTATTTT.

This clonotype appeared a few times. The rearrangement joins TRBV20-1 to TRBJ1-1; the match to TRBD1 covers 7 bases. The CDR3 spans 14 residues. V lost 3 bases, J lost 4 bases, and 8 bases stayed unmatched. Germline V CDR1 and CDR2: DFQATT, SNEGSKA (reference sequence). The CDR3 region has the DNA TGCAGTGCTAGGAAGGGGACAGTAGTCACTGAAGCTTTCTTT. Translation gives CSARKGTVVTEAFF.

The chain links TRBV5-1 to TRBJ2-7, with D perhaps assigned TRBD1 or TRBD2 (5 bases each). V was cut by 4 bases and J by 3 bases, with 17 bases left in between. Germline V gene sequence: CDR1 SGHRS, CDR2 YFSETQ. The CDR3 is made up of 15 amino acids. CDR3 sequence reads: CASSPYFGTVYEQYF. Written as DNA, the CDR3 is TGCGCCAGCAGCCCTTACTTCGGGACGGTCTACGAGCAGTACTTC.

This chain links TRBV6-1 with TRBJ1-1, with D unclear. Germline assignment: CDR1 MNHNS and CDR2 SASEGT. The CDR3 has 13 residues. Trimming shortened V by 3 bases and J by 1 base, and 6 bases separated the two germline ends. Here the CDR3 reads CASSDSRNTEAFF. The DNA of the CDR3 is TGTGCCAGCAGTGATAGTCGGAACACTGAAGCTTTCTTT.

The V and J genes are TRBV7-9 and TRBJ2-5, with D tentatively TRBD2 (5 bases). Trimming cost V 7 bases and J 0 bases, with 12 bases left between them. The CDR3 runs 14 residues. The germline gives CDR1 SEHNR, CDR2 FQNEAQ (reference sequence). The CDR3 here is CASTPGVYQETQYF. The CDR3 DNA sequence: TGTGCCAGCACCCCCGGGGTATACCAAGAGACCCAGTACTTC. The complete variable domain, with remaining parts taken from reference TRBV7-9 and TRBJ2-5, reads DTGVSQNPRHKITKRGQNVTFRCDPISEHNRLYWYRQTLGQGPEFLTYFQNEAQLEKSRLLSDRFSAERPKGSFSTLEIQRTEQGDSAMYLCASTPGVYQETQYFGPGTRLLVL.

In the case of this clonotype: An end of the junction differs from the germline gene, which may be a read error. The chain recombines TRBV7-2 with TRBJ2-1, with a possible D match to TRBD1 (6 bases). Germline V gene lookup returns CDR1 SGHTA and CDR2 FQGNSA. This CDR3 spans 18 amino acids. The CDR3 loop is CAGSLGFRGPGASYEQFF. The DNA for the CDR3 is TGTGCCGGCAGCTTAGGATTTCGGGGACCAGGGGCGTCCTACGAGCAGTTCTTC.

The chain combines TRBV12-3 or TRBV12-4 with TRBJ2-2; D possibly corresponds to TRBD1 (5 bases). Trimming cost V 1 base and J 5 bases, with 11 bases left between them. This CDR3 is built from 15 residues. The CDR3 DNA reads as TGTGCCAGCAGTTTAGAGGGGTCGCATACCGGGGAGCTGTTTTTT. Protein sequence: CASSLEGSHTGELFF.

V gene TRBV25-1 combines with J gene TRBJ2-1, with 8 bases fitting TRBD1. The CDR3 covers 16 residues. The germline CDR1 and CDR2 sequences are MGHDK and SYGVNS. J lost 2 bases, V lost 4 bases, and 7 bases had no gene match. CDR3 sequence reads: CASSVLTGEAYNEQFF. The CDR3 region has the DNA TGTGCCAGCAGTGTTTTGACAGGGGAGGCCTACAATGAGCAGTTCTTC.

The chain carries TRBV4-1 and TRBJ2-1, with D tentatively TRBD1 (7 bases). This CDR3 contains 14 residues. The germline V and J ends were trimmed by 0 bases and 10 bases, with 13 bases remaining between them. Germline CDR1 MGHRA, CDR2 YSYEKL. The CDR3 protein is CASSQEGGGDEQFF. The CDR3 coding sequence is TGCGCCAGCAGCCAAGAAGGAGGGGGCGACGAGCAGTTCTTC.

The genes are TRBV4-1 and TRBJ1-1, with D possibly matching TRBD1 (6 bases). V lost 1 base and J lost 5, with 17 bases in between. Germline CDR1 MGHRA, CDR2 YSYEKL. The CDR3 is made up of 16 amino acids. The CDR3 coding sequence is TGCGCCAGCAGCCAAGTGGGAAGCAGGGGCCGGACTGAAGCTTTCTTT. Protein: CASSQVGSRGRTEAFF.

J is TRBJ2-7 and V is TRBV7-2; TRBD1 matches 8 bases. This CDR3 region has 16 residues. Trimming at V came to 2 bases and at J to 7 bases, leaving 13 bases not matched to a gene. CDR1 and CDR2 from the germline V gene are SGHTA and FQGNSA. CDR3 sequence: CASSLSSDRVWNEQYF. The CDR3 region has the DNA TGTGCCAGCAGCTTATCGTCGGACAGGGTGTGGAATGAGCAGTACTTC.